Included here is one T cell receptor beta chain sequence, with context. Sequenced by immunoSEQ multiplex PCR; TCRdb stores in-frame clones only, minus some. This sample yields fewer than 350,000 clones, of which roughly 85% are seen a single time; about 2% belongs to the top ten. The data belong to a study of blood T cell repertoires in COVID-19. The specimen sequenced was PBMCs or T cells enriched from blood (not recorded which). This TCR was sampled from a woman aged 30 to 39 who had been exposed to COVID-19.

CDR3 DNA: TGTGCCAGCAGCGCAAACAGGGGGAGGATGAACACTGAAGCTTTCTTT. Encoded protein: CASSANRGRMNTEAFF. The chain employs TRBV9 and TRBJ1-1; 8 bases are a match to TRBD1. Trimming cost V 3 bases and J 0 bases; bases outside gene matches: 7. CDR1 and CDR2 from the germline V gene are SGDLS and YYNGEE. CDR3 size: 16 residues.